These 27 T cell receptor beta chains were sequenced from one sample in a study of blood T cell repertoires in COVID-19 (dated by TCRdb to the early 2020s). Library prep was done by the immunoSEQ multiplex PCR assay. The clones in this table, taken by TCRdb from immuneACCESS, are in-frame only. Not every clone is retained; where verified, under half of the shortfall comes from an unresolved V gene, and the cause of the rest is unknown. The sample yields about 98,000 clones; 81% were counted once. Of the sample, roughly 10% falls within the top ten clones. What was sequenced was peripheral blood. The receptors shown here come from an elderly woman with acute or convalescent COVID-19.

The chain couples TRBV9 to TRBJ1-1; D might be TRBD1 (6 bases). The CDR3 extends over 17 amino acids. CDR1 and CDR2 from the germline V gene are SGDLS and YYNGEE. V was cut by 4 bases and J by 1 base, with 20 bases left in between. The CDR3 loop reads CASSRAGERYGNTEAFF. The DNA of the CDR3 is TGTGCCAGCAGCAGGGCAGGGGAAAGGTATGGGAACACTGAAGCTTTCTTT. The full variable domain, its missing parts supplied by reference TRBV9 and TRBJ1-1, is DSGVTQTPKHLITATGQRVTLRCSPRSGDLSVYWYQQSLDQGLQFLIQYYNGEERAKGNILERFSAQQFPDLHSELNLSSLELGDSALYFCASSRAGERYGNTEAFFGQGTRLTVV.

The chain combines TRBV28 with TRBJ1-6; D is ambiguous. The germline V gene has CDR1 MDHEN and CDR2 SYDVKM. Deletions cut 2 bases from V and 6 bases from J, with 5 bases between. The CDR3 has 13 amino acids. DNA of the CDR3: TGTGCCAGCAGTTTAACAGCTAATTCACCCCTCCACTTT. Its protein product is CASSLTANSPLHF.

This chain joins TRBV7-9 and TRBJ2-3; 15 nucleotides line up with TRBD2. Trimming at V came to 5 bases and at J to 6 bases, leaving 6 bases not matched to a gene. Germline V gives CDR1 SEHNR, CDR2 FQNEAQ (reference sequence). This CDR3 region has 16 residues. The CDR3 sequence: CASSPTGTSGGDTQYF. For the CDR3, the DNA is TGTGCCAGCAGCCCCACCGGGACTAGCGGGGGGGATACGCAGTATTTT.

The chain recombines TRBV2 with TRBJ1-5; TRBD1 is a possible D gene (6 bases). V was pared by 4 bases and J by 0 bases, with 10 bases between. The CDR3 is 15 amino acids. The germline CDR1 and CDR2 sequences are SNHLY and FYNNEI. The CDR3 loop reads CASSAGEHSNQPQHF. The CDR3 bases are TGTGCCAGCAGTGCAGGGGAACATAGCAATCAGCCCCAGCATTTT.

This clone was seen only once. The chain recombines TRBV18 with TRBJ2-3; 12 bases map to TRBD2. After removal of 3 bases from V and 2 bases from J, the junction contained 6 bases not matched to a gene. Germline-derived CDR1 and CDR2 are KGHSH and LQKENI. The CDR3 loop spans 17 amino acids. In DNA form, the CDR3 reads TGTGCCAGCTCACCCCAAGGACTAGCGGGGCTCACAGATACGCAGTATTTT. Translated, it gives CASSPQGLAGLTDTQYF.

The chain links TRBV20-1 to TRBJ1-2; no firm D call. The germline CDR1 and CDR2 sequences are DFQATT and SNEGSKA (reference sequence). The CDR3 contains 11 residues. V lost 5 bases and J lost 4, with 8 bases in between. DNA of the CDR3: TGCAGTGCTTTTGACACCTATGGCTACACCTTC. It codes for CSAFDTYGYTF.

V usage is TRBV6-6 and J usage is TRBJ1-5; tentative D call: TRBD1 (5 bases). The length of the CDR3 is 17 residues. V was shortened by 5 bases and J by 4 bases, with 21 bases between the two germline ends. Germline CDR1 MNHNY, CDR2 SVGAGI (reference sequence). CDR3 sequence reads: CASSPQGLGVGNQPQHF. Written as DNA, the CDR3 is TGTGCCAGCAGTCCCCAGGGATTAGGGGTAGGGAATCAGCCCCAGCATTTT.

V gene TRBV3-1 (or the pseudogene TRBV3-2) combines with J gene TRBJ2-5, with 15 bases fitting TRBD2. V was pared by 2 bases and J by 3 bases, with 1 base of the junction left unmatched. CDR3 length equals 16 residues. Per the germline V gene, CDR1 is LGHDT and CDR2 is YNNKEL (reference sequence). Written as DNA, the CDR3 is TGTGCCAGCAGCCAATGGACTAGCGGGGGGGAAGAGACCCAGTACTTC. It translates to CASSQWTSGGEETQYF.

The chain uses TRBV7-9 and TRBJ1-3; 7 nucleotides match TRBD1. With 2 bases clipped from V and 2 bases from J, the junction kept 9 bases outside the gene matches. The CDR3 runs to 17 residues. Germline assignment: CDR1 SEHNR and CDR2 FQNEAQ (reference sequence). The CDR3 sequence: CASSLLLTGTAGNTIYF. The CDR3 DNA reads as TGTGCCAGCAGCTTATTGCTGACCGGGACAGCTGGAAACACCATATATTTT.

V gene TRBV2 combines with J gene TRBJ2-7, with 11 bases that match TRBD2. The CDR3 has 14 amino acids. Germline V lookup: CDR1 SNHLY, CDR2 FYNNEI. V was pared by 6 bases and J by 4 bases, with 5 bases of the junction left unmatched. The DNA for the CDR3 is TGTGCCAGCAGCATGACTAGCGGGACTTACGAGCAGTACTTC. It is translated as CASSMTSGTYEQYF.

V is TRBV3-1 (or the pseudogene TRBV3-2) and J is TRBJ1-1; D is unresolved. V lost 4 bases and J lost 3, with 15 bases in between. The CDR3 totals 15 residues. CDR1 LGHDT and CDR2 YNNKEL come from the germline V gene (reference sequence). The CDR3 loop reads CASSLSQVHYTEAFF. As DNA, the CDR3 is TGTGCCAGCAGCCTGAGTCAGGTTCACTACACTGAAGCTTTCTTT.

The rearrangement uses TRBV6-5 and TRBJ1-2, with D hard to call. The CDR3 sequence is 12 residues long. CDR1 and CDR2 (germline): MNHEY, SVGAGI. Trimming removed 8 bases from V and 3 bases from J, with 10 bases in between. CDR3 residues: CASASPDYGYTF. The CDR3, as DNA: TGTGCCAGCGCGAGTCCTGACTATGGCTACACCTTC.

The V and J genes are TRBV12-3 or TRBV12-4 and TRBJ1-1, with a tentative D call TRBD1 (6 bases). Trimming pared 7 bases from V and 4 bases from J, leaving 10 bases between. The CDR3 runs to 12 residues. The CDR3 bases are TGTGCCAGCAAGGGGGATGGCACTGAAGCTTTCTTT. This translates into CASKGDGTEAFF.

The V and J genes are TRBV30 and TRBJ2-1, with 7 bases that match TRBD2. CDR3 size: 16 residues. The V gene's germline CDR1 is GTSNPN and CDR2 SVGIG (reference sequence). V was pared by 4 bases and J by 2 bases, with 11 bases of the junction left unmatched. CDR3 coding DNA: TGTGCCTGGAACCGAGGTGGGACTAATCCCTACAATGAGCAGTTCTTC. It translates to CAWNRGGTNPYNEQFF.

The CDR3 DNA follows: TGTGCCAGCAGCGCGAGGACAGGGCCTCGCGGTGAGCAGTTCTTC. Amino acid sequence: CASSARTGPRGEQFF. V usage is TRBV9 and J usage is TRBJ2-1; TRBD1 agrees at 8 bases. The CDR3 covers 15 residues. V dropped 3 bases and J dropped 9; count of bases not matched to a gene: 11. Germline CDR1 reads SGDLS; CDR2 reads YYNGEE.

The CDR3 reads CASGNYGYTF. The DNA for the CDR3 is TGTGCCAGCGGCAACTATGGCTACACCTTC. The V gene is TRBV28, the J gene TRBJ1-2, with D unresolved. Trimming took 8 bases from V and 2 from J, leaving 3 bases between them. The CDR3 is 10 amino acids. Germline V lookup: CDR1 MDHEN, CDR2 SYDVKM.

The gene calls are TRBV6-5 and TRBJ2-6, with D unresolved. V dropped 5 bases and J dropped 0 bases, with 8 bases sitting between them. Looked up from germline, CDR1 is MNHEY and CDR2 is SVGAGI. The CDR3 consists of 15 residues. CDR3 in amino acids: CASSTYSSGANVLTF. The CDR3 DNA follows: TGTGCCAGCAGTACCTACAGCTCTGGGGCCAACGTCCTGACTTTC.

J is TRBJ1-2 and V is TRBV6-2 or TRBV6-3; TRBD1 agrees at 9 bases. Trimming took 1 base from V and 8 from J; bases not matched to a gene: 5. Germline CDR1 reads MNHEY; CDR2 reads SVGEGT. The length of the CDR3 is 14 residues. CDR3 loop: CASSYWTGERGYTF. CDR3 DNA: TGTGCCAGCAGTTACTGGACAGGGGAGAGAGGCTACACCTTC.

The V call is TRBV7-9, the J call TRBJ1-4; 11 bases are shared with TRBD1. With V trimmed by 5 bases and J by 6 bases, 2 bases remained unmatched. The CDR3 is 14 amino acids. Germline V gene data show CDR1 as SEHNR and CDR2 as FQNEAQ (reference sequence). CDR3 DNA sequence: TGTGCCAGCAGCCGGGACAGGGGGGATGAAAAACTGTTTTTT. Translating it yields CASSRDRGDEKLFF.

This clone was found a few times. The V call is TRBV25-1, the J call TRBJ1-2, with a possible D match to TRBD1 (6 bases). There are 14 residues in the CDR3. The germline CDR1 and CDR2 sequences are MGHDK and SYGVNS. Trimming removed 6 bases from V and 2 bases from J, with 13 bases in between. Written as DNA, the CDR3 is TGTGCCAGCAGCGGGGAGGGGGACAACTATGGCTACACCTTC. Amino acids: CASSGEGDNYGYTF.

This chain joins TRBV3-1 (or the pseudogene TRBV3-2) and TRBJ1-2; D perhaps matches TRBD1 (6 bases). CDR1 and CDR2 from the germline V gene are LGHDT and YNNKEL (reference sequence). The germline V and J ends were trimmed by 0 bases and 4 bases, with 15 bases remaining between them. The length of the CDR3 is 16 residues. The CDR3 DNA reads TGTGCCAGCAGCCAAGAAGCGGGGGCGCGAGTCTATGGCTACACCTTC. It codes for CASSQEAGARVYGYTF.

The chain recombines TRBV27 with TRBJ1-2, with D possibly TRBD1 on 5 matching bases. Looked up from germline, CDR1 is MNHEY and CDR2 is SMNVEV (reference sequence). The V end lost 0 bases, the J end lost 7 bases, and 12 bases lay between the germline ends. The CDR3 extends over 14 amino acids. The CDR3 region is CASSLSSGIFGYTF. CDR3 coding DNA: TGTGCCAGCAGTTTATCTTCAGGGATATTTGGCTACACCTTC.

This chain connects TRBV19 to TRBJ2-1, with 8 bases fitting TRBD1. The CDR3 sequence is 12 residues long. V was clipped by 3 bases and J by 15 bases; unmatched bases: 7. Looked up from germline, CDR1 is LNHDA and CDR2 is SQIVND (reference sequence). DNA of the CDR3: TGTGCCAGTAGTATCCGGGACAGGAGCCGGTTCTTC. As protein: CASSIRDRSRFF.

The J gene is TRBJ2-5, the V gene TRBV7-2; no clear D. Trimming removed 3 bases from V and 5 bases from J, with 10 bases in between. The CDR3 is made up of 13 amino acids. The germline V gene has CDR1 SGHTA and CDR2 FQGNSA. The CDR3 DNA follows: TGTGCCAGCAGCTTTAAGGCGAGGGAGACCCAGTACTTC. As protein: CASSFKARETQYF.

V is TRBV6-5 and J is TRBJ1-1; TRBD1 matches at 10 bases. The J segment lost 4 bases and the V segment lost 2 bases, leaving 4 bases of the junction unmatched. CDR3 length: 15 amino acids. The V gene's germline CDR1 is MNHEY and CDR2 SVGAGI. The CDR3 nucleotides read TGTGCCAGCAGTTACATTAGGACAGGGGGCACTGAAGCTTTCTTT. Translation gives CASSYIRTGGTEAFF.

The chain combines TRBV24-1 with TRBJ1-2; D is ambiguous. This CDR3 spans 15 amino acids. V lost 1 base and J lost 5, with 13 bases in between. The germline gives CDR1 KGHDR, CDR2 SFDVKD. The CDR3 nucleotides are TGTGCCACCAGTGATTTTTCCGGAGGTATATATGGCTACACCTTC. This codes for CATSDFSGGIYGYTF.

The chain links TRBV7-2 to TRBJ2-3; TRBD2 agrees at 8 bases. Per germline, CDR1 SGHTA and CDR2 FQGNSA. The V and J ends lost 3 bases and 3 bases, in that order; junction bases with no gene match: 5. The CDR3 extends over 15 amino acids. In nucleotides, the CDR3 is TGTGCCAGCAGCTTTAACGGCGGGGGGACAGATACGCAGTATTTT. Its translation: CASSFNGGGTDTQYF.